Each of the 27 T cell receptor beta chains below was sequenced from the same sample in a study of siplizumab effects on memory and regulatory T cells. Repertoires were generated with immunoSEQ multiplex PCR, while TCRdb's copy carries only in-frame clones and drops some. The data hold 100,000 or so clones, with about 90% observed a single time. The material sequenced was Tregs sorted from blood. The receptors were sampled from a human donor in good health.

A single count supports this clone. The chain links TRBV5-1 to TRBJ2-7; possible D gene TRBD2, 5 bases. The CDR3 length is 13 residues. V dropped 5 bases and J dropped 5 bases, with 14 bases sitting between them. Germline assignment: CDR1 SGHRS and CDR2 YFSETQ. CDR3 residues: CASRRVKTDEQYF. In nucleotides, the CDR3 is TGCGCCAGCAGGAGGGTAAAGACGGACGAGCAGTACTTC.

This chain links TRBV10-3 with TRBJ1-1; D is uncertain. V was cut by 3 bases and J by 2 bases, with 7 bases left in between. The CDR3 spans 13 residues. Germline CDR1 reads ENHRY; CDR2 reads SYGVKD. The CDR3: CAISDLVNTEAFF. The CDR3 DNA reads as TGTGCCATCAGTGATTTGGTAAACACTGAAGCTTTCTTT.

The V call is TRBV9, the J call TRBJ2-1; 11 positions agree with TRBD2. Germline V gene sequence: CDR1 SGDLS, CDR2 YYNGEE. The CDR3 runs to 15 residues. V was clipped by 4 bases and J by 6 bases; unmatched bases: 6. The CDR3 region is CASSPGLAVINEQFF. The CDR3 region has the DNA TGTGCCAGCAGCCCGGGACTAGCGGTCATCAATGAGCAGTTCTTC. The variable domain in full, completed from reference TRBV9 and TRBJ2-1, reads DSGVTQTPKHLITATGQRVTLRCSPRSGDLSVYWYQQSLDQGLQFLIQYYNGEERAKGNILERFSAQQFPDLHSELNLSSLELGDSALYFCASSPGLAVINEQFFGPGTRLTVL.

The genes are TRBV4-1 and TRBJ2-3; tentatively, D is TRBD1 (6 bases). Trimming shortened V by 3 bases and J by 3 bases, and 22 bases separated the two germline ends. The CDR3 is 18 residues long. The V gene's germline CDR1 is MGHRA and CDR2 YSYEKL. CDR3 region: CASSHVPRAQGLTDTQYF. CDR3 nucleotides: TGCGCCAGCAGCCACGTGCCAAGGGCTCAGGGGCTAACAGATACGCAGTATTTT.

The rearrangement links TRBV6-5 to TRBJ2-4, with 11 bases aligning to TRBD1. CDR3 size: 13 residues. V trimming: 2 bases; J trimming: 13 bases; junction bases outside the gene matches: 4. Germline CDR1 and CDR2: MNHEY and SVGAGI. Written as DNA, the CDR3 is TGTGCCAGCAGTTACGGGACAGGGGGAGGCCAGTACTTC. Translating gives CASSYGTGGGQYF.

As for this clone: At one boundary the junction diverges from the germline segment, which might be a read error. The V gene is TRBV7-7, the J gene TRBJ1-1; a possible D gene is TRBD1 (5 bases). CDR3 size: 14 residues. Per the germline V gene, CDR1 is SSHAT and CDR2 is FNYEAQ (reference sequence). CDR3 DNA sequence: TGTGCTAGCAGCTCAGGGTCGGGGTCCACTGAAGCTTTCTTT. This codes for CASSSGSGSTEAFF.

The genes are TRBV28 and TRBJ2-5; D perhaps matches TRBD1 (5 bases). CDR1 and CDR2 from the germline V gene are MDHEN and SYDVKM. This CDR3 spans 13 amino acids. V gave up 1 base and J gave up 9 bases, with 12 bases separating them. The CDR3 sequence is CASSLLDIRAQYF. The CDR3 DNA reads TGTGCCAGCAGTTTATTGGACATTCGGGCCCAGTACTTC. The entire variable domain, with the rest obtained from reference TRBV28 and TRBJ2-5, is as follows: DVKVTQSSRYLVKRTGEKVFLECVQDMDHENMFWYRQDPGLGLRLIYFSYDVKMKEKGDIPEGYSVSREKKERFSLILESASTNQTSMYLCASSLLDIRAQYFGPGTRLLVL.

The chain joins TRBV10-2 to TRBJ2-5, with D possibly matching TRBD2 (5 bases). With 3 bases removed from V and 3 bases from J, the gap between germline ends came to 14 bases. CDR3 size: 15 residues. In germline, CDR1 is WSHSY, CDR2 SAAADI. The CDR3 sequence: CASSDFGKGKETQYF. The CDR3 DNA sequence: TGCGCCAGCAGTGACTTCGGGAAGGGTAAAGAGACCCAGTACTTC.

In its sample, this clone was seen a few times. The rearrangement joins TRBV2 to TRBJ1-2; D is unresolved. Germline values: CDR1 SNHLY, CDR2 FYNNEI. Trimming took off 6 bases at V and 6 bases at J, with 14 bases between the two ends. This CDR3 has 13 amino acids. In nucleotides, the CDR3 is TGTGCCAGCAGGGAGGGATATGGGGATGGCTACACCTTC. It specifies CASREGYGDGYTF. The full variable domain, its missing parts supplied by reference TRBV2 and TRBJ1-2, is EPEVTQTPSHQVTQMGQEVILRCVPISNHLYFYWYRQILGQKVEFLVSFYNNEISEKSEIFDDQFSVERPDGSNFTLKIRSTKLEDSAMYFCASREGYGDGYTFGSGTRLTVV.

To note about this clone: The same CDR3 can be traced to other DNA sequences in this sample. The J gene is TRBJ2-1, the V gene TRBV13, with 9 bases fitting TRBD1. The length of the CDR3 is 16 residues. Germline V gene data show CDR1 as PRHDT and CDR2 as FYEKMQ (reference sequence). After removal of 2 bases from V and 4 bases from J, the junction contained 6 bases not matched to a gene. CDR3 DNA sequence: TGTGCCAGCAGCTTACCGGACAGGGGCTCTTACAATGAGCAGTTCTTC. It yields the protein CASSLPDRGSYNEQFF. Full variable domain (missing parts from reference TRBV13 and TRBJ2-1): AAGVIQSPRHLIKEKRETATLKCYPIPRHDTVYWYQQGPGQDPQFLISFYEKMQSDKGSIPDRFSAQQFSDYHSELNMSSLELGDSALYFCASSLPDRGSYNEQFFGPGTRLTVL.

The V call is TRBV11-2, the J call TRBJ2-7; 9 bases fit TRBD2. Germline V gives CDR1 SGHAT, CDR2 FQNNGV. The junction had 3 bases not matched to a gene; V was cut back by 0 bases and J by 3 bases. CDR3 length: 15 amino acids. CDR3 bases: TGTGCCAGCAGCTTAGAACCGACTAGCGGCTACGAGCAGTACTTC. Its protein is CASSLEPTSGYEQYF.

The chain is built from TRBV7-9 and TRBJ2-7; no firm D call. CDR3 length: 11 residues. Trimming removed 2 bases from V and 2 bases from J, with 1 base in between. Germline assignment: CDR1 SEHNR and CDR2 FQNEAQ (reference sequence). DNA of the CDR3: TGTGCCAGCAGCTTAACCTACGAGCAGTACTTC. Protein: CASSLTYEQYF.

The chain combines TRBV6-4 with TRBJ2-2; 12 bases align to TRBD1. Germline V gene lookup returns CDR1 MRHNA and CDR2 SNTAGT. The CDR3 is 19 residues long. The J segment lost 0 bases and the V segment lost 4 bases, leaving 9 bases of the junction unmatched. CDR3 DNA sequence: TGTGCCAGCAGTGTAACCGGGACAGGGGGCAATACGAACACCGGGGAGCTGTTTTTT. Protein product: CASSVTGTGGNTNTGELFF.

The chain uses TRBV5-6 and TRBJ1-2, with TRBD1 as a possible D gene (5 bases). The CDR3 covers 14 residues. V dropped 4 bases and J dropped 4 bases, with 14 bases sitting between them. CDR1 and CDR2 (germline): SGHDT, YYEEEE. This chain's CDR3 is CASSLPGGTYGYTF. CDR3 sequence (DNA): TGTGCCAGCAGCCTCCCCGGGGGGACCTATGGCTACACCTTC.

The rearrangement links TRBV5-1 to TRBJ2-5, with 9 bases identical to TRBD1. V gave up 3 bases and J gave up 2 bases; unmatched junction bases: 5. The germline V gene encodes CDR1 SGHRS and CDR2 YFSETQ. The CDR3 loop spans 15 amino acids. CDR3 coding DNA: TGCGCCAGCAGCTCCGGGACAGGGTTACAAGAGACCCAGTACTTC. Translated, it gives CASSSGTGLQETQYF. The complete variable domain, with remaining parts taken from reference TRBV5-1 and TRBJ2-5, reads KAGVTQTPRYLIKTRGQQVTLSCSPISGHRSVSWYQQTPGQGLQFLFEYFSETQRNKGNFPGRFSGRQFSNSRSEMNVSTLELGDSALYLCASSSGTGLQETQYFGPGTRLLVL.

This chain connects TRBV5-4 to TRBJ1-1, with 8 bases identical to TRBD1. Trimming took 4 bases from V and 1 from J; bases not matched to a gene: 6. This CDR3 comprises 15 residues. CDR1 and CDR2 from the germline V gene are SGHNT and YYREEE (reference sequence). Here the CDR3 reads CASSQQGGKNTEAFF. As DNA, the CDR3 is TGTGCCAGCAGCCAACAGGGGGGGAAGAACACTGAAGCTTTCTTT.

J is TRBJ2-7 and V is TRBV28, with D hard to call. V gave up 11 bases and J gave up 0 bases, with 14 bases separating them. Looked up from germline, CDR1 is MDHEN and CDR2 is SYDVKM. This CDR3 has 13 amino acids. The chain's CDR3 is CAHRRAASYEQYF. The CDR3 DNA reads TGTGCCCACAGAAGGGCAGCCTCCTACGAGCAGTACTTC.

This clone was observed a single time. V and J are TRBV27 and TRBJ1-1; D remains unclear. V was clipped by 3 bases and J by 3 bases, with 8 bases between them. This CDR3 has 13 residues. Germline V gene sequence: CDR1 MNHEY, CDR2 SMNVEV (reference sequence). The CDR3 reads CASSFWSHTEAFF. The CDR3 DNA is TGTGCCAGCAGTTTTTGGTCGCACACTGAAGCTTTCTTT.

The V and J genes are TRBV7-6 and TRBJ1-1; D unclear. Deletions cut 5 bases from V and 2 bases from J, with 6 bases between. The germline V gene has CDR1 SGHVS and CDR2 FNYEAQ. There are 12 residues in the CDR3. The CDR3 nucleotides read TGTGCCAGCAGCCAAAGAAACACTGAAGCTTTCTTT. Its translation is CASSQRNTEAFF.

The chain links TRBV19 to TRBJ2-1; D gene unclear. Trimming left V 3 bases short and J 7 bases short, with 16 bases between. Per the germline V gene, CDR1 is LNHDA and CDR2 is SQIVND (reference sequence). The CDR3 is 15 residues long. The CDR3 reads CASSILSAWANEQFF. For the CDR3, the DNA is TGTGCCAGTAGTATTTTAAGTGCATGGGCGAATGAGCAGTTCTTC.

The chain uses TRBV7-9 and TRBJ2-1, with D unclear. Trimming cost V 5 bases and J 8 bases, with 7 bases left between them. This CDR3 spans 11 amino acids. Germline V gives CDR1 SEHNR, CDR2 FQNEAQ (reference sequence). The CDR3: CASSLYDEQFF. CDR3 nucleotides: TGTGCCAGCAGCCTGTACGATGAGCAGTTCTTC.

The chain recombines TRBV11-1 with TRBJ2-2; D gene unclear. CDR3 length: 15 amino acids. V lost 5 bases and J 5 bases, leaving 15 bases between the germline ends. Looked up from germline, CDR1 is SGHAT and CDR2 is FQDESV (reference sequence). The CDR3 loop reads CASSPLGKGTGELFF. CDR3 bases: TGTGCCAGCAGCCCCTTAGGGAAAGGGACCGGGGAGCTGTTTTTT.

This chain links TRBV5-5 with TRBJ2-5, with D possibly being TRBD2 (6 bases). This CDR3 is built from 13 residues. The V gene lost 3 bases and the J gene lost 5 bases, with 11 bases spanning the gap. Germline V gene sequence: CDR1 SGHKS, CDR2 YYEKEE (reference sequence). CDR3 bases: TGTGCCAGCAGCTGGGGGGTGGCGGAGACCCAGTACTTC. Encoded protein: CASSWGVAETQYF.

J is TRBJ2-7 and V is TRBV28; maybe TRBD1 (5 bases). Deletions cut 3 bases from V and 3 bases from J, with 9 bases between. CDR1 is MDHEN and CDR2 is SYDVKM in the germline V gene. This CDR3 has 13 residues. For the CDR3, the DNA is TGTGCCAGCAGTTTCTCTGACAGCTACGAGCAGTACTTC. The encoded protein is CASSFSDSYEQYF.

This chain joins TRBV4-2 and TRBJ2-5; 8 bases align to TRBD2. The CDR3 length is 18 residues. The ends lost 0 bases at V and 3 bases at J; junction bases unmatched: 12. From germline, CDR1 is LGHNA and CDR2 YNFKEQ. This chain's CDR3 is CASSQDPGGRYVKETQYF. DNA of the CDR3: TGTGCCAGCAGCCAAGATCCGGGAGGGCGGTATGTTAAAGAGACCCAGTACTTC.

The CDR3 sequence: CASTWGSDTQYF. The CDR3 coding sequence is TGTGCCAGCACTTGGGGGTCAGATACGCAGTATTTT. The chain links TRBV6-6 to TRBJ2-3; D is possibly TRBD1 or TRBD2 (5 bases each). The V gene lost 7 bases and the J gene lost 4 bases, with 9 bases spanning the gap. CDR3 length equals 12 residues. Germline V CDR1 and CDR2: MNHNY, SVGAGI (reference sequence).

DNA of the CDR3: TGTGCCAGCAGCCCCCAGGGGCTGAACACCGGGGAGCTGTTTTTT. Residues: CASSPQGLNTGELFF. The rearrangement uses TRBV11-2 and TRBJ2-2, with D perhaps matching TRBD1 (6 bases). V dropped 5 bases and J dropped 1 base, with 11 bases sitting between them. The CDR3 runs to 15 residues. Germline assignment: CDR1 SGHAT and CDR2 FQNNGV. Filled out from reference TRBV11-2 and TRBJ2-2, the complete variable domain reads EAGVAQSPRYKIIEKRQSVAFWCNPISGHATLYWYQQILGQGPKLLIQFQNNGVVDDSQLPKDRFSAERLKGVDSTLKIQPAKLEDSAVYLCASSPQGLNTGELFFGEGSRLTVL.